The next 21 T cell receptor beta chains were all read from a single sample in a study of cytomegalovirus exposure and HLA in healthy donors. Clones were sequenced by immunoSEQ multiplex PCR, and TCRdb holds only the in-frame ones, with some missing. Found here are some 180,000 clones, roughly 86% of them singletons; the top ten hold 6% to 8%. Input material: PBMCs. Source of these receptors: a man aged 30 to 39 in good health and CMV-seropositive.

The J gene is TRBJ2-1, the V gene TRBV4-1; D gene unclear. From germline, CDR1 is MGHRA and CDR2 YSYEKL. V lost 0 bases and J 2 bases, leaving 11 bases between the germline ends. This CDR3 spans 16 amino acids. The CDR3 coding sequence is TGCGCCAGCAGCCAAGAAATAAGCAGTCCCTACAATGAGCAGTTCTTC. Translation gives CASSQEISSPYNEQFF.

This clone was picked up a small number of times. The chain combines TRBV4-3 with TRBJ1-5, with 10 bases aligning to TRBD1. V lost 3 bases, J lost 0 bases, and 8 bases stayed unmatched. This CDR3 region has 18 residues. The germline gives CDR1 LGHNA, CDR2 YSLEER. The chain's CDR3 is CASSQGDRGRPSNQPQHF. Written as DNA, the CDR3 is TGCGCCAGCAGCCAGGGGGACAGGGGCCGCCCTAGCAATCAGCCCCAGCATTTT.

The chain links TRBV5-1 to TRBJ2-3, with 11 positions matching TRBD2. The germline V gene has CDR1 SGHRS and CDR2 YFSETQ. The V and J ends lost 4 bases and 0 bases, in that order; junction bases with no gene match: 10. CDR3 size: 18 residues. The CDR3 DNA sequence: TGCGCCAGCAGCAGGGCTAGCGGGGGGACTTCTAGCACAGATACGCAGTATTTT. This translates into CASSRASGGTSSTDTQYF.

The chain combines TRBV9 with TRBJ2-7; 9 nucleotides match TRBD1. Germline assignment: CDR1 SGDLS and CDR2 YYNGEE. Trimming cost V 4 bases and J 2 bases; bases outside gene matches: 4. CDR3 length: 14 amino acids. In DNA, the CDR3 is TGTGCCAGCAGCCCGGGACAGGGCGCCTACGAGCAGTACTTC. Its protein is CASSPGQGAYEQYF.

This chain uses TRBV6-1 with TRBJ2-3; D gene unclear. V shed 1 base and J shed 0 bases, with 20 bases lying between them. The CDR3 contains 19 residues. The germline gives CDR1 MNHNS, CDR2 SASEGT. The DNA for the CDR3 is TGTGCCAGCAGTGAAGACTCGGCCGCCGACCTGAGGAGCACAGATACGCAGTATTTT. Protein product: CASSEDSAADLRSTDTQYF.

This sequence joins TRBV9 and TRBJ1-1; 7 nucleotides align to TRBD1. V trimming: 4 bases; J trimming: 7 bases; junction bases outside the gene matches: 10. The germline gives CDR1 SGDLS, CDR2 YYNGEE. CDR3 length: 14 amino acids. The CDR3: CASSPRTGYFEAFF. CDR3 bases: TGTGCCAGCAGCCCTCGGACAGGTTATTTTGAAGCTTTCTTT.

This clone was counted once. The chain is built from TRBV29-1 and TRBJ2-1; no reliable D call. V was trimmed by 2 bases and J by 5 bases, leaving 10 bases between them. The CDR3 totals 13 residues. Germline V gene sequence: CDR1 SQVTM, CDR2 ANQGSEA. The CDR3 nucleotides read TGCAGCGTTGAATCGGGTTCCAACAATGAGCAGTTCTTC. Translating it yields CSVESGSNNEQFF.

The chain uses TRBV5-1 and TRBJ2-7; 7 bases match TRBD1. V dropped 2 bases and J dropped 2; count of bases not matched to a gene: 13. Germline lookup yields CDR1 SGHRS and CDR2 YFSETQ. The CDR3 loop spans 17 amino acids. The DNA for the CDR3 is TGCGCCAGCAGCTTTAGGTTAAGGGACAGCTCGACCTACGAGCAGTACTTC. As protein: CASSFRLRDSSTYEQYF.

This sequence joins TRBV29-1 and TRBJ2-1, with 8 bases fitting TRBD2. The CDR3 consists of 15 residues. The V segment lost 2 bases and the J segment 9 bases; nucleotides outside the gene matches: 12. Germline V CDR1 and CDR2: SQVTM, ANQGSEA. This CDR3 reads CSVEKSEAGEGEQFF. The CDR3 DNA sequence: TGCAGCGTTGAAAAATCGGAAGCGGGAGAGGGTGAGCAGTTCTTC.

The V call is TRBV28, the J call TRBJ2-1; TRBD2 agrees at 7 bases. Germline values: CDR1 MDHEN, CDR2 SYDVKM. There are 12 residues in the CDR3. Unmatched junction bases numbered 0, after V lost 7 bases and J lost 3 bases. CDR3 coding DNA: TGTGCCAGCACGGGGGGCTACAATGAGCAGTTCTTC. Protein sequence: CASTGGYNEQFF.

This sequence joins TRBV6-5 and TRBJ2-7; D is tentatively TRBD1 or TRBD2 (5 bases each). Trimming took off 3 bases at V and 2 bases at J, with 14 bases between the two ends. The CDR3 is 15 residues long. CDR1 MNHEY and CDR2 SVGAGI come from the germline V gene. CDR3 residues: CASSYPPGPAYEQYF. The CDR3 DNA reads TGTGCCAGCAGTTATCCCCCGGGACCCGCCTACGAGCAGTACTTC.

The genes are TRBV6-1 and TRBJ2-1; TRBD1 is a possible D gene (6 bases). This CDR3 is 13 amino acids long. With 7 bases removed from V and 1 base from J, the gap between germline ends came to 8 bases. Germline V gene data show CDR1 as MNHNS and CDR2 as SASEGT. The CDR3 reads CASKTGSYNEQFF. The CDR3, as DNA: TGTGCCAGCAAGACAGGATCCTACAATGAGCAGTTCTTC.

This sequence joins TRBV5-1 and TRBJ2-7, with 8 bases lining up with TRBD1. Germline lookup yields CDR1 SGHRS and CDR2 YFSETQ. The V segment lost 4 bases and the J segment 2 bases; nucleotides outside the gene matches: 14. The CDR3 spans 17 residues. CDR3 in DNA: TGCGCCAGCAGCCCAACAACGGGACAGGTGAACACCTACGAGCAGTACTTC. Protein sequence: CASSPTTGQVNTYEQYF. Complete variable domain (other parts from reference TRBV5-1 and TRBJ2-7): KAGVTQTPRYLIKTRGQQVTLSCSPISGHRSVSWYQQTPGQGLQFLFEYFSETQRNKGNFPGRFSGRQFSNSRSEMNVSTLELGDSALYLCASSPTTGQVNTYEQYFGPGTRLTVT.

CDR3 DNA sequence: TGTGCCAGCAGCCCACCAGGGCCTGAAGCTTTCTTT. It codes for CASSPPGPEAFF. V and J are TRBV7-9 and TRBJ1-1, with TRBD1 as a possible D gene (5 bases). V was shortened by 5 bases and J by 6 bases, with 10 bases between the two germline ends. Germline V gene data show CDR1 as SEHNR and CDR2 as FQNEAQ (reference sequence). The CDR3 sequence is 12 residues long.

This chain uses TRBV7-6 with TRBJ2-1, with TRBD2 identical over 12 bases. This CDR3 is 15 amino acids long. With V trimmed by 3 bases and J by 4 bases, 1 base remained unmatched. Germline CDR1 and CDR2: SGHVS and FNYEAQ. CDR3 residues: CASSLTSGGYNEQFF. The CDR3, as DNA: TGTGCCAGCAGCTTGACTAGCGGGGGTTACAATGAGCAGTTCTTC.

The rearrangement uses TRBV5-1 and TRBJ1-1; D not certain. V was clipped by 1 base and J by 1 base, with 5 bases between them. The CDR3 runs to 13 residues. Germline loops: CDR1 SGHRS, CDR2 YFSETQ. Written as DNA, the CDR3 is TGCGCCAGCAGCTTGCTGGCGAACACTGAAGCTTTCTTT. Protein product: CASSLLANTEAFF.

The CDR3 sequence: CASSLLPEGTEAFF. The CDR3 nucleotides are TGTGCCAGCAGCTTACTCCCGGAGGGCACTGAAGCTTTCTTT. The V gene is TRBV7-2, the J gene TRBJ1-1; D is unresolved. The CDR3 is made up of 14 amino acids. V shed 2 bases and J shed 4 bases, with 11 bases lying between them. Germline lookup yields CDR1 SGHTA and CDR2 FQGNSA.

V and J are TRBV5-4 and TRBJ2-5; D is possibly TRBD2 (6 bases). The germline V gene encodes CDR1 SGHNT and CDR2 YYREEE (reference sequence). V was trimmed by 0 bases and J by 5 bases, leaving 14 bases between them. The CDR3 is 15 amino acids. CDR3 in amino acids: CASSLGVGTGETQYF. As DNA, the CDR3 is TGTGCCAGCAGCTTGGGAGTCGGGACTGGGGAGACCCAGTACTTC.

The genes are TRBV7-9 and TRBJ1-2, with D uncertain. Germline assignment: CDR1 SEHNR and CDR2 FQNEAQ (reference sequence). This CDR3 region has 12 residues. V was trimmed by 5 bases and J by 4 bases, leaving 8 bases between them. CDR3 sequence (DNA): TGTGCCAGCAGCCAGGCCCTCTATGGCTACACCTTC. Its protein is CASSQALYGYTF.

The rearrangement joins TRBV5-4 to TRBJ2-3; 7 bases agree with TRBD1. V trimming: 0 bases; J trimming: 2 bases; junction bases outside the gene matches: 3. Germline values: CDR1 SGHNT, CDR2 YYREEE (reference sequence). CDR3 length: 15 residues. The CDR3 DNA sequence: TGTGCCAGCAGCTTGGGACAGGGATTCACAGATACGCAGTATTTT. It encodes CASSLGQGFTDTQYF.

This sequence joins TRBV25-1 and TRBJ2-5; 7 bases agree with TRBD1. CDR3 length equals 15 residues. J was trimmed by 5 bases and V by 10 bases; bases with no gene match: 16. From germline, CDR1 is MGHDK and CDR2 SYGVNS. CDR3 bases: TGTGCCACCCAACCCAAACAGGGGCCCGGGGAGACCCAGTACTTC. It codes for CATQPKQGPGETQYF.